The source of this T cell receptor beta chain is a study of PD-1 blockade in classical Hodgkin lymphoma (dated by TCRdb to 2018 to 2020). About the full investigation: Nivolumab dosing was 3 mg/kg intravenously every 2 weeks, continuing until either disease progression or unacceptable toxicity. The study used TCR beta sequencing and CyTOF to define a peripheral blood immune signature of response to PD-1 blockade in classical Hodgkin lymphoma.

The Qiagen DNeasy kit was used to extract genomic DNA both from unsorted PBMCs and from the negatively selected CD4+ and CD8+ fractions. Amplification of TCR beta CDR3 regions was done by immunoSEQ multiplex PCR with primers that anneal to V and J segments. A synthetic immune receptor repertoire was used to minimize amplification bias, and remaining bias was computationally removed after sequencing. In the source study's methods: Repertoire diversity was quantified as the Shannon entropy index using custom Python scripts. Unsorted, CD4+ and CD8+ repertoires were examined separately, except in combined analyses, for which CD4+ and CD8+ sequences were merged in silico. A clone counted as expanded when the clone's frequency after treatment rose at least 2-fold relative to C1D1, and clones undetected at baseline were given a pseudocount of 0.5. Clones with 0 or 1 copy at C1D1 were classified as singleton clones, and clones with 2 or more copies were classified as non-singleton clones. By matching protein sequences in sorted samples from the same patient, clones expanded in unsorted samples were annotated as CD4+, CD8+ or unknown. Wilcoxon tests on paired samples were used to test diversity changes from C1D1 to C4D1. As stored in TCRdb, this immuneACCESS dataset retains in-frame rearrangements with V and J assigned. A fraction of the clones does not appear; measured against another copy, unresolved V genes explain less than half of the discrepancy, and the remainder lacks a known reason. That table furnishes V, J and clone size, whereas the DNA furnished D and trimming. The sample yields tens of thousands of clones; around 90% were counted once. The ten most abundant clones make up more than 7.5% of the sample.

Overall study outcomes, separate from this receptor: By C4D1, a significant rise was seen in CD4+ TCR diversity but not in CD8+ TCR diversity (p=0.0027 vs p=0.16), and the rise was most apparent among complete responders (p=0.02). Patients starting nivolumab less than 1 year after ASCT had lower diversity and were excluded from later analyses to avoid confounding by immune reconstitution. Baseline diversity similar to that of newly diagnosed patients was observed in trial patients achieving complete response, whereas significantly lower diversity was observed in partial responders and progressors. Newly diagnosed patients were reported to have lower baseline TCR diversity than healthy donors, and relapsed/refractory patients were reported to have lower baseline TCR diversity still. The study was limited to a single clinical trial cohort, and causes of repertoire differences, possibly disease activity or prior therapy, remained undefined.

CDR1 and CDR2, looked up from the germline V gene, are SGHRS and YFSETQ. V is pruned by 4 bases and J by 1 base, leaving 6 bases of the junction without a gene match. CDR3 length: 15 amino acids, cysteine to phenylalanine. Just the 45-base CDR3 DNA is kept, in frame starting at base 1. Explained via the paper, the time point label denotes: cycle 4 day 1 (C4D1), after more than 5 weeks of nivolumab. Every trial patient had relapsed after autologous stem cell transplantation, and cohorts A, B and C differed in prior brentuximab vedotin exposure. A total of over 50 patients with relapsed/refractory classical Hodgkin lymphoma made up the trial cohort, and each patient's best overall response was complete response, partial response or progressive disease. Trial patients were treated with single-agent nivolumab in the multi-cohort phase II CheckMate 205 trial. An independent review committee assessed best overall response by applying the 2007 International Working Group response criteria. PBMCs from the trial were collected at three points: immediately before nivolumab initiation (C1D1), and during therapy at cycle 2 day 1 and cycle 4 day 1. After peripheral blood was drawn into 8 mL Vacutainer Cell Preparation Tubes, PBMCs were isolated by centrifugation and then cryopreserved.

Regarding this clone: The antigen this receptor binds is unknown. No base qualities exist here, and no much larger clone lies one base off it.

The source material was peripheral blood mononuclear cells (PBMCs), sampled before the fourth cycle of nivolumab. The rearrangement combines TRBV5-1 with TRBJ2-5, with 8 middle bases fitting TRBD1. The clonotype originates from a human donor with classical Hodgkin lymphoma. The CDR3 amino acid sequence is: CASSGQGAPQETQYF. The DNA sequence is TGCGCCAGCAGCGGCCAGGGGGCGCCCCAAGAGACCCAGTACTTC.